This T cell receptor (beta chain) was captured in a study of early T cells in non-severe SARS-CoV-2 infection. Study-wide results and limits: CD4 and private specificities were missed by VDJdb matching, which favored anti-spike CD8 responses.

TCRdb itself ran the 5' RACE reads through MiXCR, one entry per CDR3 protein. The sample holds 25,000 to 30,000 distinct CDR3 sequences; 5.4% are singletons and the top ten take 0.92%. Germline lookup yields CDR1 SGHAT and CDR2 FQNNGV. The CDR3 spans 14 residues. Trimming removed 5 bases at V and 3 bases at J, with 14 bases between. This clonotype was recorded at least ten times. As yet, its antigen is unknown. This TCR came from an adult who was a healthcare worker with PCR-confirmed SARS-CoV-2 infection or an uninfected control (not recorded which). The rearrangement joins TRBV11-2 to TRBJ2-7; D is uncertain. The material sequenced was whole blood. CDR3: CASSRSGPGYEQYF. The CDR3 nucleotides read TGTGCCAGCAGCCGCTCTGGACCCGGCTACGAGCAGTACTTC.